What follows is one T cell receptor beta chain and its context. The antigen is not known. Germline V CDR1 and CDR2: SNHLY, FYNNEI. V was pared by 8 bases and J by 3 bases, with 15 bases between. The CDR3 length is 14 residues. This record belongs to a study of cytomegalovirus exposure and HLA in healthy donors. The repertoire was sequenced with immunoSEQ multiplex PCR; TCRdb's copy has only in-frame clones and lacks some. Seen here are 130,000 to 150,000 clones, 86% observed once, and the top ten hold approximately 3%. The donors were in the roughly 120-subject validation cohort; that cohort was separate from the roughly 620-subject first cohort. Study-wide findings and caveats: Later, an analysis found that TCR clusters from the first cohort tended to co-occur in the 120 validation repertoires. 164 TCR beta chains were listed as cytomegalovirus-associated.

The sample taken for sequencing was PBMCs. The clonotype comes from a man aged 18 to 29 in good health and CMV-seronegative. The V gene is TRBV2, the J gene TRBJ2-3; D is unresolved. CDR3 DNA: TGTGCCAGCTCGGGTCCTATTTCAACAGATACGCAGTATTTT. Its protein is CASSGPISTDTQYF. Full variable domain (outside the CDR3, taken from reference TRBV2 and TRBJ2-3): EPEVTQTPSHQVTQMGQEVILRCVPISNHLYFYWYRQILGQKVEFLVSFYNNEISEKSEIFDDQFSVERPDGSNFTLKIRSTKLEDSAMYFCASSGPISTDTQYFGPGTRLTVL.